This T cell receptor (beta chain) was recovered during a study of blood T cell repertoires in COVID-19 (dated by TCRdb to the early 2020s). About the study as a whole: Samples from collaborators originated in the United States, Italy and Spain and spanned both the acute and convalescent phases of COVID-19. The sample metadata nearly always contained a de-identified subject ID, COVID-19 status, age in years and sex. The prospective study material was composed of cDNA or gDNA derived from T cells, B-cell-depleted T cells, or PBMCs. Samples were obtained from the ongoing ImmuneRACE study (first 160 participants) and from about 1,300 subjects provided by 6 global collaborators. Deeply sampled blood TCRbeta repertoires from subjects exposed to, actively infected with, or recovered from COVID-19 were included in the dataset. HLA class I and class II types, where available, came from metadata supplied by the sample provider rather than from assay-based typing. The repertoires were released in a freely available public database meant as a resource for research on the immune response to SARS-CoV-2.

Participants in the prospective study were enrolled through a virtual design, were aged about 18 to 90 years, and lived in approximately 24 United States geographic areas. Cohort assignment in the prospective study relied on participant-reported clinical history from a screening survey and a study questionnaire. Exposed participants had been in contact, within 2 weeks of entering the study, with a person who had a PCR-confirmed or clinician-diagnosed case of COVID-19. Each participant in the prospective study had whole blood, serum and a nasopharyngeal or oropharyngeal swab collected by mobile phlebotomists. Prospective study participants could optionally give additional blood draws and questionnaires over an approximately 2-month period. Prospective study blood samples were shipped either frozen or at room temperature before DNA extraction. Trimming leaves V shorter by 6 bases and J shorter by 4 bases, with the junction holding 6 bases beyond the gene matches. The germline V gene supplies CDR1 MNHEY and CDR2 SVGEGT. The CDR3 starts with the cysteine, ends with the phenylalanine, and has 15 residues. Of the read, only the CDR3 DNA is kept; its 45 bases are in frame from base 1.

This clone appeared a single time. No cognate antigen has been identified for it. Base qualities are not provided; no much larger clone lies one nucleotide away. The paper as a whole reports these results and caveats: The quantity of clinical and demographic metadata differed by source and by participant and was supplied without curation.

TCRbeta CDR3 regions were amplified from genomic DNA by means of the immunoSEQ Assay, a bias-controlled multiplex PCR. The study's own analysis went as follows. Nucleated cell counts per sample were estimated from amplification of reference gene primers within the assay. To quantify the absolute abundance of each unique TCRbeta CDR3 rearrangement, sequence reads were collapsed and filtered. For each sample, productive Simpson clonality was calculated as the square root of Simpson's diversity index over productive rearrangements. Sourced from immuneACCESS, this table was stored by TCRdb with only in-frame sequences that have V and J called. A share of the clones is absent; for the studies checked, an unresolved V gene accounts for under half, and the remainder has no known explanation. D and trimming were read from the DNA, whereas the V and J calls and clone size are those reported in that table. The sample records a few hundred thousand clones, roughly nine tenths of which are singletons. The ten biggest clones cover roughly 0.9% of the sample.

The TCR was taken from a woman in her thirties or forties who had been exposed to COVID-19. Sequencing used PBMCs or T cells enriched from blood (not recorded which). The sequence links TRBV6-2 or TRBV6-3 to TRBJ2-6; a stretch of 7 junction bases matches TRBD1. The nucleotide sequence reads as follows: TGTGCCAGCAGCCACAGGGGTGGCGGGGCCAACGTCCTGACTTTC. It codes for CASSHRGGGANVLTF.